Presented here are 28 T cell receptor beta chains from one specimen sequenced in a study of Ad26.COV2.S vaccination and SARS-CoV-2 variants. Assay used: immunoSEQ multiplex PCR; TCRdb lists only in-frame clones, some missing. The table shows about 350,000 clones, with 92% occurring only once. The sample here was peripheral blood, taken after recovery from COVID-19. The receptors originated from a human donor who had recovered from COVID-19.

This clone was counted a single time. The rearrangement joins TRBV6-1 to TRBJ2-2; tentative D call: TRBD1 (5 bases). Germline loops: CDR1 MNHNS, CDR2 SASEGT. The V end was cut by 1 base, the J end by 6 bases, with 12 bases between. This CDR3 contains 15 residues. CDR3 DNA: TGTGCCAGCAGTGAAGTCAAAGGGGTGGCCGGGGAGCTGTTTTTT. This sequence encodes CASSEVKGVAGELFF.

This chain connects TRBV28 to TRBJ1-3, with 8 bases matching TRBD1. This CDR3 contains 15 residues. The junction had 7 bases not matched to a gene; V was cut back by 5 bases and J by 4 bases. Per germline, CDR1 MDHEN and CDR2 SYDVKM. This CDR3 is CASSNRGERGNTIYF. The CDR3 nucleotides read TGTGCCAGCAGTAACAGGGGGGAGAGAGGAAACACCATATATTTT.

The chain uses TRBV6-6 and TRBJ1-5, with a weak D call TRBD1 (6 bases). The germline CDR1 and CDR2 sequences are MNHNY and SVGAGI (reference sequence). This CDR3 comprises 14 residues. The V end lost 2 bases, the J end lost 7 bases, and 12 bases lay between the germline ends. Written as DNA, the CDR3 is TGTGCCAGCAGTTACCACTTCAGGGGACAGCCCCAGCATTTT. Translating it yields CASSYHFRGQPQHF.

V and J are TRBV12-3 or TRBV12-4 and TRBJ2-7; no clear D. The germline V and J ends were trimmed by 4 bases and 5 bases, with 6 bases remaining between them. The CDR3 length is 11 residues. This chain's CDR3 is CASSSTNEQYF. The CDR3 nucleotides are TGTGCCAGCAGTTCGACCAACGAGCAGTACTTC.

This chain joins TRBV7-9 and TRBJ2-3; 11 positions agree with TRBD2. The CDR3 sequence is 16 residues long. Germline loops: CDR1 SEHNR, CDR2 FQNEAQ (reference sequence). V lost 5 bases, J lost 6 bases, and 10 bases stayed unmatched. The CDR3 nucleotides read TGTGCCAGCAGCCGGCTCCTAGCGGGGGGTGGCGATACGCAGTATTTT. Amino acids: CASSRLLAGGGDTQYF.

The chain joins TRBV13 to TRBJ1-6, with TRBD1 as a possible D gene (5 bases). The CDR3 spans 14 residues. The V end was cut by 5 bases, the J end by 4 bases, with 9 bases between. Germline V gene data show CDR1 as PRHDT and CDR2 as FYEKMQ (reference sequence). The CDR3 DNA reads TGTGCCAGCAGCGGGGGGGTATATAATTCACCCCTCCACTTT. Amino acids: CASSGGVYNSPLHF.

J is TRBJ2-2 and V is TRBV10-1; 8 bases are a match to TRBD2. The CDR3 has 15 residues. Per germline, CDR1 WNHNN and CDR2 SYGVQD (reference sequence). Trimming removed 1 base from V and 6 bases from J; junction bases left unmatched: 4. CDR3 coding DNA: TGCGCCAGCAGTGAGTTGGCGGGGGGCGCCGGGGAGCTGTTTTTT. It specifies CASSELAGGAGELFF.

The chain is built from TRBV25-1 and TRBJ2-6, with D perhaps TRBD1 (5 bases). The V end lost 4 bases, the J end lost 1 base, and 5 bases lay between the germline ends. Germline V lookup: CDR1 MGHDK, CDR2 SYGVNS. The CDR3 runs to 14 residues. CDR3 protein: CASSGTSGANVLTF. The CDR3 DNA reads TGTGCCAGCAGTGGGACATCTGGGGCCAACGTCCTGACTTTC.

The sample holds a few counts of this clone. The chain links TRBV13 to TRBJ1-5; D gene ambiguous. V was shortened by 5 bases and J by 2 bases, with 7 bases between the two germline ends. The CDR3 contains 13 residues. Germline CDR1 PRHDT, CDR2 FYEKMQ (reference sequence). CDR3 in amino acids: CASSVTRNQPQHF. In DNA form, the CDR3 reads TGTGCCAGCAGCGTGACTCGCAATCAGCCCCAGCATTTT.

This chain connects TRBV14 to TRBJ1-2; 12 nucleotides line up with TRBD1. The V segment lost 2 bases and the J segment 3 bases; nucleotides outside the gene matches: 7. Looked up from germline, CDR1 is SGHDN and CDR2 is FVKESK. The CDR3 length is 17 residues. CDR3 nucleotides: TGTGCCAGCAGCCAATGGGACAGGGGGCGCTTCCACTATGGCTACACCTTC. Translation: CASSQWDRGRFHYGYTF.

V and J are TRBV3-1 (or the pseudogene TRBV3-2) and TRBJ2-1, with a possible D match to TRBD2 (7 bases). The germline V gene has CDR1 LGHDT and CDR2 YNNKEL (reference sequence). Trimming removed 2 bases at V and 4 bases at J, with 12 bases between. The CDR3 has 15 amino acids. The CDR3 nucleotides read TGTGCCAGCAGCCAACAAGGGGGGGCATACAATGAGCAGTTCTTC. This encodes CASSQQGGAYNEQFF.

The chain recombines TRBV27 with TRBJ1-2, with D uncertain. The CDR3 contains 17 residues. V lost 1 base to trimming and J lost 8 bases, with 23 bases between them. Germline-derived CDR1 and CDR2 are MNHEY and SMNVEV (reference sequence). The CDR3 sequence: CASSLLRAKGDIYGYTF. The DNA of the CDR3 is TGTGCCAGCAGTTTATTGAGGGCGAAAGGCGATATTTACGGCTACACCTTC.

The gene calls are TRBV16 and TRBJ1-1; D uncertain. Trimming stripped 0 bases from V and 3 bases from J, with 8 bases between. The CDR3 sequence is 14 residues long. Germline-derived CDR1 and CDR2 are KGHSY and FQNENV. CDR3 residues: CASSQSAGDTEAFF. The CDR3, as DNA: TGTGCCAGCAGCCAATCAGCCGGGGACACTGAAGCTTTCTTT.

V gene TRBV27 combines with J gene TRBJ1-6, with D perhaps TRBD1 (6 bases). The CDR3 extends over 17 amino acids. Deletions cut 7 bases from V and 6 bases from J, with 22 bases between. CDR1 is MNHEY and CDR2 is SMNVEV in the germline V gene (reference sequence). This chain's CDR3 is CASIAFWAGQSNSPLHF. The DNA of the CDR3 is TGTGCCAGCATCGCTTTTTGGGCAGGACAGAGTAATTCACCCCTCCACTTT.

In nucleotides, the CDR3 is TGTGCCAGCAGTGACGGAGGTGCTGGCTACACCTTC. It specifies CASSDGGAGYTF. This chain links TRBV2 with TRBJ1-2; D gene ambiguous. CDR1 and CDR2 (germline): SNHLY, FYNNEI. The CDR3 is 12 amino acids. V lost 3 bases and J 7 bases, leaving 9 bases between the germline ends. The full variable domain, rest sourced from reference TRBV2 and TRBJ1-2, is EPEVTQTPSHQVTQMGQEVILRCVPISNHLYFYWYRQILGQKVEFLVSFYNNEISEKSEIFDDQFSVERPDGSNFTLKIRSTKLEDSAMYFCASSDGGAGYTFGSGTRLTVV.

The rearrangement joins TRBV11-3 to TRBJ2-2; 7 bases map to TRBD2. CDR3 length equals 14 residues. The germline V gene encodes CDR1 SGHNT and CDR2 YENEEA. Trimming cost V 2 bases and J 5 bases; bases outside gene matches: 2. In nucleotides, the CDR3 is TGTGCCAGCAGCTTAAGGGGAGGGACCGGGGAGCTGTTTTTT. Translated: CASSLRGGTGELFF.

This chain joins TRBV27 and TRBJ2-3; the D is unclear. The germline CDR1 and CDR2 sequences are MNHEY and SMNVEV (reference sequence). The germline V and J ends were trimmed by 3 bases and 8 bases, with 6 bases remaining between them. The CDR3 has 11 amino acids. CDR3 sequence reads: CASSFGFTQYF. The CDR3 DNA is TGTGCCAGCAGTTTTGGTTTTACGCAGTATTTT.

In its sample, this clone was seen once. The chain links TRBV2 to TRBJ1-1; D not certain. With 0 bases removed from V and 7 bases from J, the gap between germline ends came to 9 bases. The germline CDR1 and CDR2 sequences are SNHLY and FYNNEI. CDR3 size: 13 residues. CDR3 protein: CASSEAGRGEAFF. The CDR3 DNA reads TGTGCCAGCAGTGAAGCTGGCCGAGGTGAAGCTTTCTTT. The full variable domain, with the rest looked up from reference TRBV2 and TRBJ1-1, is EPEVTQTPSHQVTQMGQEVILRCVPISNHLYFYWYRQILGQKVEFLVSFYNNEISEKSEIFDDQFSVERPDGSNFTLKIRSTKLEDSAMYFCASSEAGRGEAFFGQGTRLTVV.

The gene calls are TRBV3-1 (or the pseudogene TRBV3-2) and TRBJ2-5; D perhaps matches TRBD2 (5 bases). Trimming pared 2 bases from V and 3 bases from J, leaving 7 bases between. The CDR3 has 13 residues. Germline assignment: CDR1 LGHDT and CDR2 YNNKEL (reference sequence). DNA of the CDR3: TGTGCCAGCAGCCAATTAGCGAAAGAGACCCAGTACTTC. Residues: CASSQLAKETQYF.

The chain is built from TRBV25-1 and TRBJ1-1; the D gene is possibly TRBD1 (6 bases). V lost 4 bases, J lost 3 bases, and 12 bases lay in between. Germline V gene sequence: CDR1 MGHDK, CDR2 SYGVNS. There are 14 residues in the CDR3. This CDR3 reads CASSAQGWYTEAFF. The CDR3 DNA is TGTGCCAGCAGTGCACAGGGTTGGTACACTGAAGCTTTCTTT. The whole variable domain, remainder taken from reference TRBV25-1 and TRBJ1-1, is EADIYQTPRYLVIGTGKKITLECSQTMGHDKMYWYQQDPGMELHLIHYSYGVNSTEKGDLSSESTVSRIRTEHFPLTLESARPSHTSQYLCASSAQGWYTEAFFGQGTRLTVV.

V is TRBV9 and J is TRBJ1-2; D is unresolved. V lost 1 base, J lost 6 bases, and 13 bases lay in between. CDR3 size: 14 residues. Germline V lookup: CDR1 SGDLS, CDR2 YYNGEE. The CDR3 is CASSVSGGKNGYTF. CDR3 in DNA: TGTGCCAGCAGCGTAAGTGGTGGGAAGAATGGCTACACCTTC.

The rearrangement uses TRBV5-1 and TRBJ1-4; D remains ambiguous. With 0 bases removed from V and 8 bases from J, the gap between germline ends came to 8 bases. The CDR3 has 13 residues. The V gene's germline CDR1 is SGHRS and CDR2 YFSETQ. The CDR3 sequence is CASSLARGEKLFF. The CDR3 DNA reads TGCGCCAGCAGCTTGGCCCGGGGAGAAAAACTGTTTTTT.

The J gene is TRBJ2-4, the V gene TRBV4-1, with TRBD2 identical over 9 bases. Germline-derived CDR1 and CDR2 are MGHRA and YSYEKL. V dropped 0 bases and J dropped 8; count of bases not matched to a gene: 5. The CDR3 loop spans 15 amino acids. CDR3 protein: CASSQELASGDIQYF. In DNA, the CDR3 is TGCGCCAGCAGCCAAGAGCTTGCTAGCGGGGACATTCAGTACTTC.

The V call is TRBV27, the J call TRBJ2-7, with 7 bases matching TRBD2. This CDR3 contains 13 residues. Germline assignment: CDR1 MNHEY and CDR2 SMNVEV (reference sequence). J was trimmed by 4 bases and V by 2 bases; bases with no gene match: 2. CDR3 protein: CASSLAGEYEQYF. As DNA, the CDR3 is TGTGCCAGCAGTTTAGCGGGGGAATACGAGCAGTACTTC.

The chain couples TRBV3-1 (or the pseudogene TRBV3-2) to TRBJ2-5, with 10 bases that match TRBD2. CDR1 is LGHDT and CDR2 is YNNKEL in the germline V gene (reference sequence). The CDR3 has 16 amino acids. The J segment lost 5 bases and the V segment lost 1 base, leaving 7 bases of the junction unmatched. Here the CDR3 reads CASSQGLAGALETQYF. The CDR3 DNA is TGTGCCAGCAGCCAAGGTCTAGCGGGGGCCCTGGAGACCCAGTACTTC.

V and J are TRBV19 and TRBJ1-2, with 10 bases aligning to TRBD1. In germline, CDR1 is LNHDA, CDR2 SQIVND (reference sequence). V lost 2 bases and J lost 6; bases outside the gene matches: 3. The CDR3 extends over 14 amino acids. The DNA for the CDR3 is TGTGCCAGTAGTATACCCGGGACAGGGGATGGCTACACCTTC. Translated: CASSIPGTGDGYTF. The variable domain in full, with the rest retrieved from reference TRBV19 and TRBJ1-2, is DGGITQSPKYLFRKEGQNVTLSCEQNLNHDAMYWYRQDPGQGLRLIYYSQIVNDFQKGDIAEGYSVSREKKESFPLTVTSAQKNPTAFYLCASSIPGTGDGYTFGSGTRLTVV.

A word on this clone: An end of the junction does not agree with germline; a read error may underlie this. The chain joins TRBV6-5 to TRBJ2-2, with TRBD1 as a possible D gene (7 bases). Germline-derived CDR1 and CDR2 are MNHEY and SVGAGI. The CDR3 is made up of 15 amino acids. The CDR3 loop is CASRGGGWNTGELFF. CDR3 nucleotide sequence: TGTGCGAGCAGAGGAGGGGGCTGGAACACCGGGGAGCTGTTTTTT.

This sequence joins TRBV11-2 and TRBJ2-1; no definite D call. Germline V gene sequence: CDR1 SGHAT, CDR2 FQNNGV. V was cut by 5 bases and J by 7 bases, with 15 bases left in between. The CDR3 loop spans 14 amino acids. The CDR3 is CASSPGPVINEQFF. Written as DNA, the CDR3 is TGTGCCAGCAGCCCCGGGCCAGTGATAAATGAGCAGTTCTTC.